A single sample gave rise to the 4 T cell receptor beta chains below, sequenced in a study of blood T cell repertoires in COVID-19. Assay: immunoSEQ multiplex PCR; the TCRdb copy retains only in-frame clones and omits some. Of approximately 200,000 clones listed, about 85% are singletons. Sequenced sample: peripheral blood. These receptors all stem from a man aged 35-49 years with acute or convalescent COVID-19.

This chain joins TRBV5-4 and TRBJ1-1; 7 nucleotides agree with TRBD1. CDR1 SGHNT and CDR2 YYREEE come from the germline V gene (reference sequence). Losses at the gene ends were 0 bases for V and 3 bases for J; bases not matched to a gene: 2. CDR3 size: 14 residues. CDR3: CASSLAQGYTEAFF. DNA of the CDR3: TGTGCCAGCAGCTTGGCACAGGGGTACACTGAAGCTTTCTTT.

This sequence joins TRBV7-9 and TRBJ1-6; D is ambiguous. Germline V lookup: CDR1 SEHNR, CDR2 FQNEAQ (reference sequence). Trimming stripped 1 base from V and 9 bases from J, with 7 bases between. The CDR3 totals 13 residues. The CDR3 spells CASSLVEGSPLHF. As DNA, the CDR3 is TGTGCCAGCAGCTTAGTCGAGGGTTCACCCCTCCACTTT.

The rearrangement joins TRBV18 to TRBJ2-7, with 9 bases lining up with TRBD1. Per germline, CDR1 KGHSH and CDR2 LQKENI. Unmatched junction bases numbered 15, after V lost 3 bases and J lost 6 bases. The CDR3 loop spans 17 amino acids. The CDR3: CASSPIHRTGALSEQYF. The CDR3 region has the DNA TGTGCCAGCTCACCCATACACCGGACAGGGGCTCTCTCCGAGCAGTACTTC.

This chain uses TRBV4-2 with TRBJ1-1, with 7 nucleotides matching TRBD1. CDR3 length: 14 amino acids. The germline gives CDR1 LGHNA, CDR2 YNFKEQ. V was pared by 1 base and J by 4 bases, with 3 bases of the junction left unmatched. The CDR3 bases are TGTGCCAGCAGCCAAGTTCAGGGGGTCACTGAAGCTTTCTTT. Translated: CASSQVQGVTEAFF.